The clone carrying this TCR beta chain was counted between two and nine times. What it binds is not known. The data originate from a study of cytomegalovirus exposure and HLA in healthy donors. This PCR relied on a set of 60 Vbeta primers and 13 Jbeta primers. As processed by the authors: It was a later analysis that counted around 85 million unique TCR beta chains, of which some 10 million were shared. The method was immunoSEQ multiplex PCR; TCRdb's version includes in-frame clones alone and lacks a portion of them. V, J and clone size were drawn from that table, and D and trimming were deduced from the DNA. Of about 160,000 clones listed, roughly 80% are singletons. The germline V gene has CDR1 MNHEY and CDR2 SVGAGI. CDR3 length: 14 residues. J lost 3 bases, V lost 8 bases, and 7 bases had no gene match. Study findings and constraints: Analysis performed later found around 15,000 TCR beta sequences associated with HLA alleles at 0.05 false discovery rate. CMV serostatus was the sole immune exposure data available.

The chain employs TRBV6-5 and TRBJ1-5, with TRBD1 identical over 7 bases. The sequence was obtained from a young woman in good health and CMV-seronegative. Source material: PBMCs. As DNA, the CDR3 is TGTGCCAGCGGGGGCAGGGGGTACAATCAGCCCCAGCATTTT. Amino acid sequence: CASGGRGYNQPQHF.